The sequence of this T cell receptor beta chain was determined in a study of shared clonotypes between healthy human individuals. Study-level information: The people who gave samples were a couple of women and a few men aged 18 to 49. Three CD4 naive, three CD4 memory, two CD8 naive and one CD8 memory plate were used per donor.

At a deep level, the assay was run. Profiled with immunoSEQ multiplex PCR; TCRdb holds only in-frame clones, not every one. The data hold around 2,000,000 clones, with 90% to 95% observed a single time. Findings and limits, study-wide: Sorted-subset sequencing, rarefaction showed, was incomplete despite large depth.

A note on this clone: Its antigen is as yet unknown.

CD8 cells classed as naive were CD45RO-negative and positively selected for CCR7, excluding terminally differentiated effector memory CD45RA+ cells. The CDR3 consists of 15 residues. Germline assignment: CDR1 SGHAT and CDR2 FQNNGV. V was cut by 2 bases and J by 1 base, with 10 bases left in between. This TCR came from a man younger than 35 in good health. Some clones in this sample may be carry-over from other donors' samples. The chain has TRBV11-2 and TRBJ2-3; TRBD1 is a possible D gene (5 bases). The sequenced material came from naive CD8+ T cells from PBMCs. The CDR3 reads CASSLIRGGTDTQYF. CDR3 coding DNA: TGTGCCAGCAGCTTAATAAGGGGCGGCACAGATACGCAGTATTTT. Together with reference TRBV11-2 and TRBJ2-3, the CDR3 gives the full variable domain: EAGVAQSPRYKIIEKRQSVAFWCNPISGHATLYWYQQILGQGPKLLIQFQNNGVVDDSQLPKDRFSAERLKGVDSTLKIQPAKLEDSAVYLCASSLIRGGTDTQYFGPGTRLTVL.